This T cell receptor beta chain was recovered during a study of cytomegalovirus exposure and HLA in healthy donors. The CDR3 loop spans 14 amino acids. Trimming at V came to 6 bases and at J to 5 bases, leaving 10 bases not matched to a gene. Germline values: CDR1 MNHNY, CDR2 SVGAGI (reference sequence). 60 Vbeta and 13 Jbeta primers were used in PCR. Sequencing used immunoSEQ multiplex PCR; TCRdb keeps in-frame clones, though not all of them. This table holds about 100,000 clones, about four fifths found once. The sequence came from a man under 40 in good health and CMV-seronegative. V gene TRBV6-6 combines with J gene TRBJ2-7; TRBD1 aligns across 7 bases. The material sequenced was PBMCs. The CDR3 DNA is TGTGCCAGCAGGGGTAAGACAGGGCAAGACGAGCAGTACTTC. Encoded protein: CASRGKTGQDEQYF.